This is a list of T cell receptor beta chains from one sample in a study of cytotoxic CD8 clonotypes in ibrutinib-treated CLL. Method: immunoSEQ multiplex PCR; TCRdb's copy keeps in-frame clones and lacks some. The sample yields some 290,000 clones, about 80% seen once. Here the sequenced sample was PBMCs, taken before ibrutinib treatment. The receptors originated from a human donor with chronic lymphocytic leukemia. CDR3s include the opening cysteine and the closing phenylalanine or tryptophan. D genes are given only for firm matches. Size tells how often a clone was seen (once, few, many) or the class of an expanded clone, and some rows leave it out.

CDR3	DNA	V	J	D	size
CASSKGRPGRLELETQYF	TGTGCCAGCAGCAAAGGTCGGCCGGGACGTCTGGAGTTAGAGACCCAGTACTTC	TRBV21-1	TRBJ2-5	-	-
CASSSVLAATEQYF	TGTGCCAGCAGCTCAGTACTAGCCGCTACCGAGCAGTACTTC	TRBV2	TRBJ2-7	-	few
CASGFDRDQPQHF	TGTGCTAGTGGTTTCGACAGGGATCAGCCCCAGCATTTT	TRBV12-5	TRBJ1-5	TRBD1	-
CASIKQGSGYNEQFF	TGTGCCAGCATAAAGCAGGGGTCGGGCTACAATGAGCAGTTCTTC	TRBV6-5	TRBJ2-1	-	-
CASSSPGASGSREQYF	TGTGCCAGCAGTTCCCCGGGGGCTAGCGGGAGTCGCGAGCAGTACTTC	TRBV27	TRBJ2-7	TRBD2	-
CASSAPGGGANYGYTF	TGCGCCAGCAGCGCTCCAGGAGGGGGCGCTAACTATGGCTACACCTTC	TRBV5-1	TRBJ1-2	TRBD1	-
CASSLQGYGYTF	TGTGCCAGCAGTTTACAGGGCTATGGCTACACCTTC	TRBV28	TRBJ1-2	-	-
CASSPLAGGPDTEAFF	TGTGCCAGCTCACCACTGGCAGGGGGCCCTGACACTGAAGCTTTCTTT	TRBV18	TRBJ1-1	TRBD1	few
CASSLGPGNQETQYF	TGTGCCAGCAGCTTAGGTCCAGGGAACCAAGAGACCCAGTACTTC	TRBV11-3	TRBJ2-5	-	-
CASGGTGVNEQFF	TGTGCCAGCGGAGGGACAGGAGTAAATGAGCAGTTCTTC	TRBV2	TRBJ2-1	TRBD1	-
CATSSSTSNQPQHF	TGTGCCACCAGCAGCTCCACGTCTAATCAGCCCCAGCATTTT	TRBV15	TRBJ1-5	-	-
CASSPGGGGTDTQYF	TGCGCCAGCAGCCCCGGCGGGGGAGGCACAGATACGCAGTATTTT	TRBV5-1	TRBJ2-3	TRBD2	-
CASSPPGNYGYTF	TGTGCCAGCTCACCTCCCGGAAACTATGGCTACACCTTC	TRBV18	TRBJ1-2	-	-
CACARTGGSLGNTIYF	TGTGCCTGTGCCAGGACAGGCGGATCCCTCGGAAACACCATATATTTT	TRBV30	TRBJ1-3	TRBD1	-
CASTMQERSYEQYF	TGTGCCAGTACTATGCAGGAGAGGTCCTACGAGCAGTACTTC	TRBV19	TRBJ2-7	-	-
CSARQTGEQFF	TGCAGTGCTAGACAGACTGGTGAGCAGTTCTTC	TRBV20-1	TRBJ2-1	-	many
CASSLEGDSYEQYF	TGTGCCAGCAGCTTAGAGGGGGACTCCTACGAGCAGTACTTC	TRBV7-9	TRBJ2-7	-	-
CASSPTGGTGELFF	TGTGCCAGCAGCCCTACAGGGGGCACCGGGGAGCTGTTTTTT	TRBV6-6	TRBJ2-2	TRBD1	few
CASSFGGGTYEQYF	TGTGCCAGCAGCTTCGGAGGGGGGACCTACGAGCAGTACTTC	TRBV11-2	TRBJ2-7	-	-
CASSQDLHGQEQFF	TGCGCCAGCAGCCAAGATCTCCACGGACAGGAGCAGTTCTTC	TRBV4-1	TRBJ2-1	-	-
CASSLRGYGYTF	TGTGCCAGCAGCTTAAGGGGCTATGGCTACACCTTC	TRBV7-2	TRBJ1-2	-	once
CASSSRTGVMNTEAFF	TGTGCCAGCAGCTCCCGGACAGGGGTAATGAACACTGAAGCTTTCTTT	TRBV7-9	TRBJ1-1	TRBD1	-
CASSENGQGRGYTF	TGTGCCAGCAGTGAAAACGGGCAGGGACGTGGCTACACCTTC	TRBV25-1	TRBJ1-2	-	few
CASSEPRTGSNYGYTF	TGTGCCAGCAGTGAACCCCGAACAGGTTCGAACTATGGCTACACCTTC	TRBV2	TRBJ1-2	-	once
CASMLSGSWTQYF	TGTGCCAGCATGTTGTCTGGATCCTGGACCCAGTACTTC	TRBV2	TRBJ2-5	-	few
CASSLAVGDLDTQYF	TGCGCCAGCAGCTTGGCGGTAGGAGACTTAGATACGCAGTATTTT	TRBV5-1	TRBJ2-3	-	-
CASSPGGGATDTQYF	TGTGCCAGCAGCCCTGGAGGGGGTGCCACAGATACGCAGTATTTT	TRBV5-4	TRBJ2-3	-	-
CASSPRGTSGYNEQFF	TGTGCCAGCTCACCACGCGGGACTAGCGGTTACAATGAGCAGTTCTTC	TRBV18	TRBJ2-1	TRBD2	-
CASSQDASTGAYEQYF	TGTGCCAGCAGCCAAGACGCGTCGACAGGGGCCTACGAGCAGTACTTC	TRBV4-2	TRBJ2-7	TRBD1	-
CASSPRFPGANVLTF	TGTGCCAGCAGTCCCAGGTTCCCTGGGGCCAACGTCCTGACTTTC	TRBV27	TRBJ2-6	-	-
CATSREGGARDGYTF	TGTGCCACCAGCAGAGAAGGGGGCGCTCGTGATGGCTACACCTTC	TRBV15	TRBJ1-2	TRBD1	-
CAVRQGANYGYTF	TGTGCCGTCCGACAGGGAGCTAACTATGGCTACACCTTC	TRBV28	TRBJ1-2	TRBD1	-
CASSAPWDRDFEQYF	TGTGCCAGCAGCGCACCTTGGGACAGAGATTTTGAGCAGTACTTC	TRBV7-9	TRBJ2-7	TRBD1	once
CASSTDRYNYGYTF	TGTGCCAGTTCAACGGACAGATATAACTATGGCTACACCTTC	TRBV19	TRBJ1-2	-	-
CASSQIAGVIHEQYF	TGCGCCAGCAGCCAGATAGCGGGAGTAATCCACGAGCAGTACTTC	TRBV4-3	TRBJ2-7	TRBD2	-
CASGTLRGRMDF	TGTGCCAGCGGAACACTCCGGGGCCGGATGGATTTT	TRBV27	TRBJ2-3	-	-
CASSQDRLAGGNRLYEQYF	TGCGCCAGCAGCCAAGATCGGCTAGCGGGAGGGAATCGACTCTACGAGCAGTACTTC	TRBV4-1	TRBJ2-7	TRBD2	-
CASRPRYAMRTQYF	TGTGCCAGCAGGCCTCGTTATGCAATGCGGACGCAGTATTTT	TRBV9	TRBJ2-3	-	-
CASSFFSEQYF	TGTGCCAGCAGTTTTTTTAGCGAGCAGTACTTC	TRBV28	TRBJ2-7	-	-
CASSDPGQRPYEQYF	TGTGCCAGTAGCGATCCGGGACAGCGGCCGTACGAGCAGTACTTC	TRBV19	TRBJ2-7	TRBD1	few
CASSPSGLSPYEQYF	TGTGCCAGCAGCCCCTCAGGACTCTCGCCCTACGAGCAGTACTTC	TRBV9	TRBJ2-7	-	-
CAWTSGETQYF	TGTGCCTGGACGTCGGGAGAGACCCAGTACTTC	TRBV30	TRBJ2-5	-	few
CASHRDRGLEQYF	TGTGCCAGCCACCGGGACAGGGGGCTTGAGCAGTACTTC	TRBV2	TRBJ2-7	TRBD1	-
CASSQTREGTDTQYF	TGTGCCAGCAGCCAGACCCGGGAGGGCACAGATACGCAGTATTTT	TRBV4-2	TRBJ2-3	TRBD2	-
CAISVLLAGTDTQYF	TGTGCCATCAGTGTTTTGCTAGCGGGCACAGATACGCAGTATTTT	TRBV10-3	TRBJ2-3	TRBD2	-
CASSQDRDQPQHF	TGTGCCAGCAGCCAAGATCGGGATCAGCCCCAGCATTTT	TRBV4-2	TRBJ1-5	-	few
CATSRDPVNGNTIYF	TGTGCCACCAGCAGAGATCCGGTTAATGGAAACACCATATATTTT	TRBV15	TRBJ1-3	-	-
CASSDWTGGKDYGYTF	TGTGCCAGCAGTGATTGGACAGGGGGAAAAGACTATGGCTACACCTTC	TRBV25-1	TRBJ1-2	TRBD1	-
CASSGDRGGPQHF	TGTGCCAGCAGTGGGGACAGGGGAGGACCCCAGCATTTT	TRBV6-4	TRBJ1-5	TRBD1	-
CASSRSRDGSYEQYF	TGTGCCAGCAGTCGAAGTCGGGACGGCTCCTACGAGCAGTACTTC	TRBV27	TRBJ2-7	-	once
CASSTQGSSYEQYF	TGTGCCAGTAGTACTCAGGGAAGCTCCTACGAGCAGTACTTC	TRBV19	TRBJ2-7	-	-
CASSLPGGRQETQYF	TGTGCCAGCAGTTTACCGGGAGGTCGTCAAGAGACCCAGTACTTC	TRBV28	TRBJ2-5	TRBD2	once
CASSVGLAESYEQYF	TGTGCCAGCAGCGTTGGACTAGCGGAGTCCTACGAGCAGTACTTC	TRBV9	TRBJ2-7	TRBD2	few
CASSDLIGGSSYNEQFF	TGTGCCAGCAGTGACCTCATCGGGGGGAGCTCCTACAATGAGCAGTTCTTC	TRBV25-1	TRBJ2-1	TRBD2	-
CASSIRTDTYGYTF	TGTGCCAGCAGCATAAGGACAGACACCTATGGCTACACCTTC	TRBV13	TRBJ1-2	-	-
CASSLVTRNTGELFF	TGTGCCAGCAGCTTAGTGACTAGGAACACCGGGGAGCTGTTTTTT	TRBV7-8	TRBJ2-2	-	-
CASSVQGLPYEQYF	TGTGCCAGCAGCGTACAGGGGTTACCCTACGAGCAGTACTTC	TRBV9	TRBJ2-7	-	-
CASGRVPYEQYF	TGTGCCAGCGGTCGGGTCCCCTACGAGCAGTACTTC	TRBV6-1	TRBJ2-7	-	-
CASSPLTGMVATNEKLFF	TGTGCCAGCTCACCTTTGACAGGGATGGTTGCAACTAATGAAAAACTGTTTTTT	TRBV18	TRBJ1-4	TRBD1	-
CASSPRAAGGIYEQYF	TGTGCCAGCAGCCCACGAGCAGCGGGAGGGATCTACGAGCAGTACTTC	TRBV7-9	TRBJ2-7	TRBD2	-